This is a list of T cell receptor beta chains from one sample in a study of cytomegalovirus exposure and HLA in healthy donors. Data came from immunoSEQ multiplex PCR; TCRdb stores just in-frame clones and leaves some out. Of around 230,000 clones in the sample, about three quarters were seen once. The specimen sequenced was PBMCs. These receptor sequences come from a male donor in good health and CMV-seronegative. CDR3s include the opening cysteine and the closing phenylalanine or tryptophan. Each record gives: J gene, D gene, V gene, clone size, CDR3 DNA, CDR3 protein. D genes are given only for firm matches. Some rows have no size entry. The others give once, few or many, or a class for an expanded clone.

TRBJ1-2 NA TRBV4-3 NA TGCGCCAGCAGCCAAGAAACGAGGCAGATCTATGGCTACACCTTC CASSQETRQIYGYTF
TRBJ1-2 NA TRBV5-5 NA TGTGCCAGCAGCTTGATGGACGGGGGCTATGGCTACACCTTC CASSLMDGGYGYTF
TRBJ1-6 TRBD1 TRBV4-1 NA TGCGCCAGCAGCCAAGAGGGGACAGGGGTTTCACCCCTCCACTTT CASSQEGTGVSPLHF
TRBJ1-6 NA TRBV28 NA TGTGCCAGCAGTTTCACGGGCGGGGTAAATTTTTCACCCCTCCACTTT CASSFTGGVNFSPLHF
TRBJ2-1 TRBD2 TRBV2 NA TGTGCCAGCAGTGAAGGGACTAGCGGATACAATGAGCAGTTCTTC CASSEGTSGYNEQFF
TRBJ2-5 TRBD1 TRBV28 NA TGTGCCAGCAGTTTACGGGACAGACGAACGTACCAAGAGACCCAGTACTTC CASSLRDRRTYQETQYF
TRBJ1-4 NA TRBV28 NA TGTGCCAGCAGCTCAACAGGGAAGGAAAAACTGTTTTTT CASSSTGKEKLFF
TRBJ2-7 TRBD1 TRBV7-7 NA TGTGCTAGCAGCCCCGGGACAGGGGTCTACGAGCAGTACTTC CASSPGTGVYEQYF
TRBJ2-3 TRBD2 TRBV14 NA TGTGCCAGCAGCCAAGAAGGGGGACTAGAGACAGATACGCAGTATTTT CASSQEGGLETDTQYF
TRBJ1-2 TRBD1 TRBV18 NA TGTGCCAGCTCAAAAGCGACAGGGTCCCCCCAGGACTATGGCTACACCTTC CASSKATGSPQDYGYTF
TRBJ2-7 TRBD1 TRBV7-9 few TGTGCCAGCAGCTTAGCGTTAGGACAGGGGGCCTACGAGCAGTACTTC CASSLALGQGAYEQYF
TRBJ2-5 NA TRBV25-1 NA TGTGCCAGCATTGGACTCCTTTCGGAGACCCAGTACTTC CASIGLLSETQYF
TRBJ2-3 NA TRBV28 NA TGTGCCAGCAGTCCTACTAGCATTTCCACAGATACGCAGTATTTT CASSPTSISTDTQYF
TRBJ2-1 NA TRBV5-4 few TGTGCCAGCAGCTTGTACCAGAACAATGAGCAGTTCTTC CASSLYQNNEQFF
TRBJ1-1 NA TRBV7-9 NA TGTGCCAGCAGCTTAAGTGTGCAGGGACTCGCGGCTGAAGCTTTCTTT CASSLSVQGLAAEAFF
TRBJ2-1 NA TRBV18 NA TGTGCCAGCTCTCAAAAACAGGGAAGCTCCTACAATGAGCAGTTCTTC CASSQKQGSSYNEQFF
TRBJ2-3 NA TRBV28 NA TGTGCCAGCAGTCCGACAGGAGGCACAGATACGCAGTATTTT CASSPTGGTDTQYF
TRBJ2-7 TRBD2 TRBV5-4 NA TGTGCCAGCAGCCTCCCTGGGGGGCGGGGGGGCTACGAGCAGTACTTC CASSLPGGRGGYEQYF
TRBJ2-1 TRBD2 TRBV11-1 NA TGTGCCAGCAGCTTAGCGGCTAGCGGGGGGTCTATAAATGAGCAGTTCTTC CASSLAASGGSINEQFF
TRBJ2-7 NA TRBV5-1 NA TGCGCCAGCAGCTCCAGGGTTAGCTCCTACGAGCAGTACTTC CASSSRVSSYEQYF
TRBJ2-7 NA TRBV27 NA TGTGCCAGCAGTCCCTCCCAGATTGAACCCTACGAGCAGTACTTC CASSPSQIEPYEQYF
TRBJ1-2 NA TRBV10-3 NA TGTGCCATCACCCCTACAGATAACTATGGCTACACCTTC CAITPTDNYGYTF
TRBJ2-7 NA TRBV2 NA TGTGCCACCAAGGTCACTGAGGCCTACGAGCAGTACTTC CATKVTEAYEQYF
TRBJ1-1 NA TRBV9 NA TGTGCCAGCAGCGTAGCTCTGAACACTGAAGCTTTCTTT CASSVALNTEAFF
TRBJ2-7 TRBD2 TRBV4-1 once TGCGCCAGCAGCCAAGGGGCTAGCGGGACCTACGAGCAGTACTTC CASSQGASGTYEQYF
TRBJ2-1 TRBD2 TRBV28 few TGTGCCAGCAGTTACCTGTTTGGTAGCGGGAGTAGCGCCTACAATGAGCAGTTCTTC CASSYLFGSGSSAYNEQFF
TRBJ2-3 NA TRBV28 NA TGTGCCAGCAGTTTAGCGGTTAGCACAGATACGCAGTATTTT CASSLAVSTDTQYF
TRBJ2-7 TRBD1 TRBV5-6 once TGTGCCAGCAGCTTTCGACAGGGGGCGTACGAGCAGTACTTC CASSFRQGAYEQYF
TRBJ1-3 NA TRBV7-2 NA TGTGCCAGCGGACTCGACAGGAGCTCTGGAAACACCATATATTTT CASGLDRSSGNTIYF
TRBJ1-5 TRBD1 TRBV19 NA TGTGCCAGTAGTATGGGACAGGGGGCTGTGCAGCCCCAGCATTTT CASSMGQGAVQPQHF
TRBJ2-7 NA TRBV7-8 NA TGTGCCAGCAGCTTAAGGGGGGGCGCCGGGCCCTACGAGCAGTACTTC CASSLRGGAGPYEQYF
TRBJ2-5 TRBD2 TRBV7-9 few TGTGCCAGCAGCCCGCCGGGGGGTGTGCGAGAGACCCAGTACTTC CASSPPGGVRETQYF
TRBJ1-4 TRBD1 TRBV5-4 NA TGTGCCAGCAGCTCTCGGACAGGGAGGAATGAAAAACTGTTTTTT CASSSRTGRNEKLFF
TRBJ2-7 NA TRBV7-6 NA TGTGCCAGCAGCTTATCGGACGGGGGATACGAGCAGTACTTC CASSLSDGGYEQYF
TRBJ2-3 NA TRBV5-1 once TGCGCCAGCAGCGGGTTTGGACAGTCTTTCTCCCCGGCGGAGACAGATACGCAGTATTTT CASSGFGQSFSPAETDTQYF
TRBJ2-7 TRBD1 TRBV4-2 NA TGTGCCAGCAGCCAAGCGCAGGGGGCAAACTCCTACGAGCAGTACTTC CASSQAQGANSYEQYF
TRBJ2-5 TRBD2 TRBV5-6 NA TGTGCCAGCAGCTTGGGCGGGGGGCGAGAGACCCAGTACTTC CASSLGGGRETQYF
TRBJ1-4 NA TRBV7-9 NA TGTGCCAGCAGCCACAACAGGGAGCATGCTAATGAAAAACTGTTTTTT CASSHNREHANEKLFF
TRBJ2-7 NA TRBV11-2 few TGTGCCAGCAGCTTAGAGGAGGCAATGCAGTACTTC CASSLEEAMQYF
TRBJ2-7 TRBD2 TRBV9 NA TGTGCCAGCAGCGAAAGCGGGGGGGTTTACGAGCAGTACTTC CASSESGGVYEQYF
TRBJ2-1 TRBD2 TRBV5-1 NA TGCGCCAGCAGCCCCACTAGCGGGGTAAGCTCCTACAATGAGCAGTTCTTC CASSPTSGVSSYNEQFF
TRBJ1-2 TRBD1 TRBV28 NA TGTGCCAGCAGTTCAGGGACAGTAGGCTACACCTTC CASSSGTVGYTF
TRBJ1-1 NA TRBV27 NA TGTGCCAGCCACGGGTGGGTGGGCACTGAAGCTTTCTTT CASHGWVGTEAFF
TRBJ2-1 NA TRBV5-1 NA TGCGCCAGCAGCTTGGGAATAGGGGGGGGGCATGAGCAGTTCTTC CASSLGIGGGHEQFF
TRBJ2-7 TRBD1 TRBV9 NA TGTGCCAGCAGCGCCGGGACAGGGGGCTACGAGCAGTACTTC CASSAGTGGYEQYF
TRBJ2-2 NA TRBV25-1 once TGTGCCAGCAGTGGGGTAGGGGCAGGGCCCACCGGGGAGCTGTTTTTT CASSGVGAGPTGELFF
TRBJ1-4 NA TRBV5-1 NA TGCGCCAGCAGCTTGGCGGGTTATAATGAAAAACTGTTTTTT CASSLAGYNEKLFF
TRBJ2-7 NA TRBV9 once TGTGCCAGCAGCATAGGGGCAGGGGCCTACGAGCAGTACTTC CASSIGAGAYEQYF